Sequencing of this T cell receptor (beta chain) was carried out in a study of immune cell composition in non-small cell lung cancer. Overall study findings and caveats: Dominant in vivo tumour-associated clones were not shown to share tumour-reactive sequences.

Concerning this clone itself: Antigen unknown.

The repertoire was sequenced with immunoSEQ multiplex PCR; TCRdb's copy has only in-frame clones and lacks some. Among 4,000 to 5,500 clones, around 83% were seen once, and the ten largest hold around 13%. CDR1 is SGHRS and CDR2 is YFSETQ in the germline V gene. Trimming took 4 bases from V and 4 from J, leaving 11 bases between them. This CDR3 comprises 13 residues. The chain has TRBV5-1 and TRBJ1-1; D is possibly TRBD1 (5 bases). Specimen: lung tumor tissue. This TCR was sampled from a human donor with non-small cell lung cancer. CDR3: CASSGTLGTEAFF. The CDR3, as DNA: TGCGCCAGCAGCGGGACCTTGGGCACTGAAGCTTTCTTT.